The source of this T cell receptor (beta chain) is a study of glioma-infiltrating T cells. Findings and caveats of the study: Gliomas, especially low-grade, showed above-expected tissue-blood divergence; non-neoplastic patients showed below.

CDR1 MNHEY and CDR2 SMNVEV come from the germline V gene (reference sequence). The CDR3 spans 12 residues. J was trimmed by 9 bases and V by 4 bases; bases with no gene match: 3. This clonotype appeared many times. Its antigen is as yet unknown. Using RNA template, CDR3s of TCR alpha and beta were amplified with iRepertoire arm-PCR. Tissue mRNA or PBMC total RNA, roughly 90-450 ng, went into one-step reverse transcription and amplification. TCRdb reanalysed the multiplex PCR reads using MiXCR and keeps one entry per CDR3 protein. The table has about 190,000 distinct CDR3 sequences, 32% seen once. The rearrangement links TRBV27 to TRBJ1-1, with 9 nucleotides matching TRBD1. The sequence came from a human donor with low-grade glioma or glioblastoma, undergoing nonglioma brain surgery, or in good health (not recorded which). Sequencing was carried out using glioma tissue, nonneoplastic brain tissue, or PBMCs (not recorded which). Here the CDR3 reads CASSSDRGKAFF. The CDR3 DNA sequence: TGTGCCAGCAGTTCAGACAGGGGGAAAGCTTTCTTT.